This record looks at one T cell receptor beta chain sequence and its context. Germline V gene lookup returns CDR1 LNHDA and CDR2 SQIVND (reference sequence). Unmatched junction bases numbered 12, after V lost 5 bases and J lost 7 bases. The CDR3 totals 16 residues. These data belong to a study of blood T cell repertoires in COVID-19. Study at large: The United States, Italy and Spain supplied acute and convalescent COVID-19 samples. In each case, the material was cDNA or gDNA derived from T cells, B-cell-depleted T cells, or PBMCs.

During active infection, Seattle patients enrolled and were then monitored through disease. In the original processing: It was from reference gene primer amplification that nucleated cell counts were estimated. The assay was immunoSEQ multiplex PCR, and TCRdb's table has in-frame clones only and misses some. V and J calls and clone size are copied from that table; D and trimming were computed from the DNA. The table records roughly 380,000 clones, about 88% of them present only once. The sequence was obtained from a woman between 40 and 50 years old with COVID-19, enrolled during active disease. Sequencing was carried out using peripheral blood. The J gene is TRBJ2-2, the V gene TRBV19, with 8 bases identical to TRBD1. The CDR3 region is CASSLLPGGADGELFF. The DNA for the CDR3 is TGTGCCAGTAGTCTCCTCCCAGGGGGCGCAGACGGGGAGCTGTTTTTT.